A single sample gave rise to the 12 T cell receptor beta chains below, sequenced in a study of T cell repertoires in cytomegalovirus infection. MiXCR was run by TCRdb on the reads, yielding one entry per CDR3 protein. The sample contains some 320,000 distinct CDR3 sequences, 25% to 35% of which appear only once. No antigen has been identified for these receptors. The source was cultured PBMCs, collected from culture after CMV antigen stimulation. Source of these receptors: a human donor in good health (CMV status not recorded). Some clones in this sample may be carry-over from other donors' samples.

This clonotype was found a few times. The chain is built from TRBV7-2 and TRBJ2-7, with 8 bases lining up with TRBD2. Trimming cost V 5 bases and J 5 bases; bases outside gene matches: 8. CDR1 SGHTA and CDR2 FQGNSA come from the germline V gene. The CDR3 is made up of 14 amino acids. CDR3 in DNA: TGTGCCAGCAGCGCAAGCGGGAGATTCCACGAGCAGTACTTC. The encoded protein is CASSASGRFHEQYF.

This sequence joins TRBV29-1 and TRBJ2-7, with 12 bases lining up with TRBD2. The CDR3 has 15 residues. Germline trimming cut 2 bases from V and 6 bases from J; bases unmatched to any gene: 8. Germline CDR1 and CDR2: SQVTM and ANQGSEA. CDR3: CSVESRTSGRFEQYF. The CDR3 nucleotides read TGCAGCGTTGAATCTAGAACTAGCGGGAGGTTCGAGCAGTACTTC.

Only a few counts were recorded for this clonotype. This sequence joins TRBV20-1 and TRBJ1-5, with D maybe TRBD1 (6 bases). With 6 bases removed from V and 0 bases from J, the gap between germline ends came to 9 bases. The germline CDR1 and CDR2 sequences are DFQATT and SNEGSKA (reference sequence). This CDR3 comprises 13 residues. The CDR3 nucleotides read TGCAGTGCGTCAGGGGATAGCAATCAGCCCCAGCATTTT. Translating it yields CSASGDSNQPQHF.

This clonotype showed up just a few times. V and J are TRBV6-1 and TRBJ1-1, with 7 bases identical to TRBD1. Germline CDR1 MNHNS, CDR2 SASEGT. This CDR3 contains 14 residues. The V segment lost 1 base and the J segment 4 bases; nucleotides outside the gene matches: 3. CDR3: CASSEDRGVTEAFF. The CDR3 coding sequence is TGTGCCAGCAGTGAAGACAGGGGAGTCACTGAAGCTTTCTTT.

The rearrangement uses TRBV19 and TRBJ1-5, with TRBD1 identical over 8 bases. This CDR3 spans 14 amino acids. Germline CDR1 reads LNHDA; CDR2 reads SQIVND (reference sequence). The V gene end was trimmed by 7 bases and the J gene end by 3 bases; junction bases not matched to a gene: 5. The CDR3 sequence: CASTWTGTNQPQHF. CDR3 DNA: TGTGCCAGTACCTGGACAGGGACCAATCAGCCCCAGCATTTT.

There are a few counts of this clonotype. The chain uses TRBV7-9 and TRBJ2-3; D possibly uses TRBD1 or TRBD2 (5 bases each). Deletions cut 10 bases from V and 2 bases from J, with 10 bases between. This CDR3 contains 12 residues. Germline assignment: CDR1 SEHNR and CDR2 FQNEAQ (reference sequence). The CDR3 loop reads CATPGPTDTQYF. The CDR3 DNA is TGTGCCACACCGGGACCCACAGATACGCAGTATTTT. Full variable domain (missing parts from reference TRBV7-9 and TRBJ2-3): DTGVSQNPRHKITKRGQNVTFRCDPISEHNRLYWYRQTLGQGPEFLTYFQNEAQLEKSRLLSDRFSAERPKGSFSTLEIQRTEQGDSAMYLCATPGPTDTQYFGPGTRLTVL.

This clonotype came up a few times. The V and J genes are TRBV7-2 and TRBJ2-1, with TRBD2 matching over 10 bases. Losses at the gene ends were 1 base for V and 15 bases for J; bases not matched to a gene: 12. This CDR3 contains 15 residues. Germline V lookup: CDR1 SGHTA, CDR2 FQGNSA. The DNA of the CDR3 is TGTGCCAGCAGCTTAGAGGCTAGCGGGAGTACTAAAGGGTTCTTC. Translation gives CASSLEASGSTKGFF.

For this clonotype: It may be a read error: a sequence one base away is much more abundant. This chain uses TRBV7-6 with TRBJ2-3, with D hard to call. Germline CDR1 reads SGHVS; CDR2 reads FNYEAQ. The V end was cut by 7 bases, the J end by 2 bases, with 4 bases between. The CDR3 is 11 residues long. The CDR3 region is CASTFTDTQYF. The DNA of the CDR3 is TGTGCCAGCACCTTCACAGATACGCAGTATTTT.

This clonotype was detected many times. For the CDR3, the DNA is TGTGCCAGCAGTTACTCGAGGAGGGTTCAGGATGAGCAGTTCTTC. Amino acids: CASSYSRRVQDEQFF. This chain connects TRBV6-5 to TRBJ2-1; D is possibly TRBD2 (6 bases). The CDR3 loop spans 15 amino acids. V lost 0 bases to trimming and J lost 8 bases, with 14 bases between them. Germline V CDR1 and CDR2: MNHEY, SVGAGI.

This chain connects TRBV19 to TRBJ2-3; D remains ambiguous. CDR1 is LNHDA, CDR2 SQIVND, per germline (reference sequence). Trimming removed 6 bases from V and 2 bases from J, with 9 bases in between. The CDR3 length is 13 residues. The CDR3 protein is CASRSSATDTQYF. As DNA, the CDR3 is TGTGCCAGTAGGTCCTCAGCCACAGATACGCAGTATTTT.

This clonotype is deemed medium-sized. The CDR3 DNA is TGTGCCAGCAGCCCATCAGGGATGAACACTGAAGCTTTCTTT. It specifies CASSPSGMNTEAFF. This chain joins TRBV7-2 and TRBJ1-1; a possible D gene is TRBD1 (5 bases). Germline V lookup: CDR1 SGHTA, CDR2 FQGNSA. V lost 5 bases and J lost 0, with 10 bases in between. The CDR3 loop spans 14 amino acids. The variable domain in full, with the rest retrieved from reference TRBV7-2 and TRBJ1-1, is GAGVSQSPSNKVTEKGKDVELRCDPISGHTALYWYRQSLGQGLEFLIYFQGNSAPDKSGLPSDRFSAERTGGSVSTLTIQRTQQEDSAVYLCASSPSGMNTEAFFGQGTRLTVV.

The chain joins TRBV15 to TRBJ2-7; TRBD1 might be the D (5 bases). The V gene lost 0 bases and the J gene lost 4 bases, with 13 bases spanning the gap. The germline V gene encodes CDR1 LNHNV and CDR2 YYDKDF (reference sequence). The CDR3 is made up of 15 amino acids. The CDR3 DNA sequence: TGTGCCACCAGCAGAGATCACCAGGGTGCTTACGAGCAGTACTTC. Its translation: CATSRDHQGAYEQYF. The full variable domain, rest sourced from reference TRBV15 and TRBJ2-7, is DAMVIQNPRYQVTQFGKPVTLSCSQTLNHNVMYWYQQKSSQAPKLLFHYYDKDFNNEADTPDNFQSRRPNTSFCFLDIRSPGLGDTAMYLCATSRDHQGAYEQYFGPGTRLTVT.